This T cell receptor (beta chain) is from a study of blood T cells in healthy people across ages. The V segment lost 1 base and the J segment 6 bases; nucleotides outside the gene matches: 15. The CDR3 sequence is 18 residues long. The germline V gene encodes CDR1 KGHDR and CDR2 SFDVKD. Sample-barcoded 5' priming and a J-beta primer mix drove a second PCR of about 7 to 12 cycles. Unique molecular identifiers of 12 random nucleotides labeled each cDNA. CDR3-containing paired-end reads numbered at least 2.5 million in each sample. A single record per CDR3 protein comes from TCRdb applying MiXCR to the 5' RACE reads. The sample lists some 690,000 distinct CDR3 sequences, about 24% occurring once. Regarding the study as a whole: Naive and antigen-experienced cells were not separated, limiting conclusive comparison.

As concerns this clonotype: Its cognate antigen is unknown.

Drawing of peripheral blood yielded 8.5 to 10 milliliters from each donor. The chain employs TRBV24-1 and TRBJ1-2; TRBD1 matches at 8 bases. Material for sequencing was blood. The sequence derives from a man aged 70-80 years in good health. CDR3 in amino acids: CATSDFGRDRPRMHGYTF. CDR3 DNA sequence: TGTGCCACCAGTGATTTCGGCCGGGACAGGCCAAGAATGCATGGCTACACCTTC.